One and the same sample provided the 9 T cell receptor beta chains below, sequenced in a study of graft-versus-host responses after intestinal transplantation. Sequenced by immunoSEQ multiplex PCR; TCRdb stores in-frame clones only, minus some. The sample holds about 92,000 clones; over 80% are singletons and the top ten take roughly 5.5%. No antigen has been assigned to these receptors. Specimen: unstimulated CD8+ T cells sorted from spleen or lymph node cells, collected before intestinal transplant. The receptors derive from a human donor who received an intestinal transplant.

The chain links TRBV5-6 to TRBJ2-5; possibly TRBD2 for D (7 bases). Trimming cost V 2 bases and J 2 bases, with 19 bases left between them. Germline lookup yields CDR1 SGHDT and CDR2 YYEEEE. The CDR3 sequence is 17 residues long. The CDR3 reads CASSLDLEGGGQETQYF. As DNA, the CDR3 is TGTGCCAGCAGCTTAGACCTTGAAGGGGGAGGGCAAGAGACCCAGTACTTC. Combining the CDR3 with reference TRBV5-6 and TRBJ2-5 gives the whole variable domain DAGVTQSPTHLIKTRGQQVTLRCSPKSGHDTVSWYQQALGQGPQFIFQYYEEEERQRGNFPDRFSGHQFPNYSSELNVNALLLGDSALYLCASSLDLEGGGQETQYFGPGTRLLVL.

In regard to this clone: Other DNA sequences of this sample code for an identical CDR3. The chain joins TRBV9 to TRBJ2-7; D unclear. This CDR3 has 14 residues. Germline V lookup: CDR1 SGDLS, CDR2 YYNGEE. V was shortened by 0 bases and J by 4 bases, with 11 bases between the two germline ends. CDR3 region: CASSVGHQGYEQYF. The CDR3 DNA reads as TGTGCCAGCAGCGTAGGACACCAAGGTTACGAGCAGTACTTC.

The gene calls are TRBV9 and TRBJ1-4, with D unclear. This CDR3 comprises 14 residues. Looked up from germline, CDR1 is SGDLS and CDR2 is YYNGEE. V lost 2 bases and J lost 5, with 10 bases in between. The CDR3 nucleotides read TGTGCCAGCAGCGTGGGTGACCTGAATGAAAAACTGTTTTTT. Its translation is CASSVGDLNEKLFF. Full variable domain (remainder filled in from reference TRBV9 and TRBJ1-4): DSGVTQTPKHLITATGQRVTLRCSPRSGDLSVYWYQQSLDQGLQFLIQYYNGEERAKGNILERFSAQQFPDLHSELNLSSLELGDSALYFCASSVGDLNEKLFFGSGTQLSVL.

The CDR3 is CASSSNIEQFF. The CDR3 DNA is TGTGCCAGCAGCTCGAATATTGAGCAGTTCTTC. The chain joins TRBV7-6 to TRBJ2-1; D is uncertain. V was cut by 4 bases and J by 9 bases, with 7 bases left in between. In germline, CDR1 is SGHVS, CDR2 FNYEAQ. The length of the CDR3 is 11 residues.

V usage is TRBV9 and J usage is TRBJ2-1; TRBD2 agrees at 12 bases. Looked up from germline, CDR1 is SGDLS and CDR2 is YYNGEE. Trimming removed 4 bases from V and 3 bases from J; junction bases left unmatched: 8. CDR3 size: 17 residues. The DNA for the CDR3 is TGTGCCAGCAGCCCTCTAGCGGGAGGGACCGACTACAATGAGCAGTTCTTC. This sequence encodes CASSPLAGGTDYNEQFF.

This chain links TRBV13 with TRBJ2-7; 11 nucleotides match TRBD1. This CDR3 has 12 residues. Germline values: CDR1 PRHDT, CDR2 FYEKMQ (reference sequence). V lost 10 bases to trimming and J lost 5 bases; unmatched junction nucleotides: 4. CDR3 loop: CATGQGADEQYF. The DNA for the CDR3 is TGTGCCACAGGACAGGGGGCCGACGAGCAGTACTTC.

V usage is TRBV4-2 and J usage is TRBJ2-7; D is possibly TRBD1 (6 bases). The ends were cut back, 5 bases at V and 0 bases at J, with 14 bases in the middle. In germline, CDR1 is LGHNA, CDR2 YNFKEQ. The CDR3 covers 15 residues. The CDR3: CASSTADSISYEQYF. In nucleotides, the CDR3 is TGTGCCAGCAGCACCGCGGACAGCATCTCCTACGAGCAGTACTTC.

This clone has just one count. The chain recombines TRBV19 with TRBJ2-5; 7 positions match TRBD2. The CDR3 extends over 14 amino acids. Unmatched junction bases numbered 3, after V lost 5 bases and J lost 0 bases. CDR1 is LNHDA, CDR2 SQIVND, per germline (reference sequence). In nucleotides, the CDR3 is TGTGCCAGTAGTCGGCTAGCGGACCAAGAGACCCAGTACTTC. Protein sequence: CASSRLADQETQYF. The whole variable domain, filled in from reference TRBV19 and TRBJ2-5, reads DGGITQSPKYLFRKEGQNVTLSCEQNLNHDAMYWYRQDPGQGLRLIYYSQIVNDFQKGDIAEGYSVSREKKESFPLTVTSAQKNPTAFYLCASSRLADQETQYFGPGTRLLVL.

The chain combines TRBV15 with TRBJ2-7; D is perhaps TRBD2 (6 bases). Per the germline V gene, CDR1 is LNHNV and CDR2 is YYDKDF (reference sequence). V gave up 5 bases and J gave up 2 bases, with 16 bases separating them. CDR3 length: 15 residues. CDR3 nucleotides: TGTGCCACCAGCTCCGGAGGGGTAGCCCCCTACGAGCAGTACTTC. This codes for CATSSGGVAPYEQYF.